The 10 T cell receptor beta chains presented below share a single source sample, sequenced in a study of T cells after yellow fever vaccination. TCRdb recomputed calls from the 5' RACE reads with MiXCR, one row per CDR3 protein. The data show more than 200,000 distinct CDR3 sequences, more than 3.5% seen once. Sequencing was performed on PBMCs, taken 15 days after the yellow fever booster vaccination. The receptors derive from a man between 18 and 35 years old who received the YFV17D yellow fever vaccine.

This clonotype was found many times. The V call is TRBV27, the J call TRBJ2-6; 8 bases fit TRBD1. V lost 7 bases, J lost 2 bases, and 13 bases stayed unmatched. This CDR3 contains 18 residues. Germline CDR1 MNHEY, CDR2 SMNVEV (reference sequence). CDR3 residues: CASTWVARGPAGANVLTF. CDR3 DNA sequence: TGTGCCAGCACGTGGGTGGCCAGGGGGCCAGCTGGGGCCAACGTCCTGACTTTC.

This clonotype occurred many times. This chain uses TRBV18 with TRBJ2-7; TRBD1 aligns across 7 bases. CDR1 is KGHSH and CDR2 is LQKENI in the germline V gene. The V segment lost 5 bases and the J segment 4 bases; nucleotides outside the gene matches: 2. CDR3 size: 12 residues. The chain's CDR3 is CASSGTAYEQYF. CDR3 DNA: TGTGCCAGCTCAGGGACAGCGTACGAGCAGTACTTC.

This clonotype was recorded at least ten times. The V call is TRBV12-3 or TRBV12-4, the J call TRBJ2-1; D unresolved. The CDR3 covers 10 residues. V was shortened by 6 bases and J by 9 bases, with 6 bases between the two germline ends. The DNA for the CDR3 is TGTGCCAGCAGCGGACCTGAGCAGTTCTTC. This sequence encodes CASSGPEQFF.

This clonotype was seen ten or more times. The chain carries TRBV21-1 and TRBJ2-3; the D call of TRBD2 is as the table states it, not checked on the DNA. TRBV21-1 is noted as a pseudogene. This CDR3 comprises 17 residues. CDR3 nucleotide sequence: TGTGCCAGCAGCAAAGTGGACGGGACTGATTCCACAGATACGCAGTATTTT. Translation gives CASSKVDGTDSTDTQYF.

There are many counts of this clonotype. The chain joins TRBV20-1 to TRBJ1-4; TRBD1 is a possible D gene (5 bases). The CDR3 consists of 16 residues. Germline V gene sequence: CDR1 DFQATT, CDR2 SNEGSKA (reference sequence). The germline V and J ends were trimmed by 0 bases and 7 bases, with 18 bases remaining between them. This chain's CDR3 is CSARDGAGASREKLFF. CDR3 in DNA: TGCAGTGCTAGAGATGGAGCCGGGGCATCGCGTGAAAAACTGTTTTTT.

This clonotype was seen a handful of times. This rearrangement joins TRBV5-1 to TRBJ2-5, with D uncertain. The CDR3 has 14 amino acids. V was clipped by 0 bases and J by 5 bases, with 11 bases between them. Per the germline V gene, CDR1 is SGHRS and CDR2 is YFSETQ. CDR3 coding DNA: TGCGCCAGCAGCTTGGCAGTGAATCAGGAGACCCAGTACTTC. Amino acid sequence: CASSLAVNQETQYF.

This clonotype was seen repeatedly, ten times or more. The rearrangement links TRBV15 to TRBJ1-6; possibly TRBD1 for D (5 bases). V was shortened by 0 bases and J by 7 bases, with 10 bases between the two germline ends. The CDR3 spans 15 residues. Germline values: CDR1 LNHNV, CDR2 YYDKDF (reference sequence). Here the CDR3 reads CATSRDAGSNSPLHF. The CDR3 nucleotides are TGTGCCACCAGCAGAGATGCAGGGTCCAATTCACCCCTCCACTTT.

J is TRBJ2-3 and V is TRBV5-1; no clear D gene. The germline V gene encodes CDR1 SGHRS and CDR2 YFSETQ. The CDR3 runs to 14 residues. Trimming stripped 0 bases from V and 2 bases from J, with 7 bases between. CDR3 in amino acids: CASSLGVNTDTQYF. The CDR3 DNA sequence: TGCGCCAGCAGCTTGGGTGTTAACACAGATACGCAGTATTTT.

Many counts were recorded for this clonotype. V and J are TRBV28 and TRBJ1-5, with D unclear. V dropped 10 bases and J dropped 5 bases, with 12 bases sitting between them. The germline CDR1 and CDR2 sequences are MDHEN and SYDVKM. The CDR3 consists of 12 residues. CDR3 coding DNA: TGTGCCACAGCGGGCCGTTATCAGCCCCAGCATTTT. It is translated as CATAGRYQPQHF.

Many counts were recorded for this clonotype. The chain uses TRBV20-1 and TRBJ1-4, with D perhaps TRBD1 (5 bases). The V end was cut by 0 bases, the J end by 8 bases, with 25 bases between. This CDR3 is 18 amino acids long. Germline V gene data show CDR1 as DFQATT and CDR2 as SNEGSKA (reference sequence). In nucleotides, the CDR3 is TGCAGTGCTAGAGATCGGGGGATGGGGTTAAGAGTTGGGGAAAAACTGTTTTTT. It codes for CSARDRGMGLRVGEKLFF.